These 5 T cell receptor beta chains were sequenced from one sample in a study of T-cell reconstitution after alpha-beta-depleted transplantation in children. Preparing the TCRbeta library involved the use of unique molecular identifiers. TCRdb analysed the PCR reads with MiXCR anew, one entry per CDR3 protein. The sample has over 450,000 distinct CDR3 sequences, about 10% seen once. Sequencing used PBMCs, obtained before TCRalphabeta/CD19-depleted stem cell transplant. These receptors all come from a child aged 2 to 10 with inherited bone marrow failure, due to receive a stem cell transplant.

This clonotype was detected many times. The chain has TRBV20-1 and TRBJ1-5; unclear D gene. This CDR3 contains 14 residues. Trimming cost V 0 bases and J 2 bases, with 8 bases left between them. Germline V gene lookup returns CDR1 DFQATT and CDR2 SNEGSKA (reference sequence). This chain's CDR3 is CSARDRMGNQPQHF. CDR3 in DNA: TGCAGTGCTAGAGATCGAATGGGCAATCAGCCCCAGCATTTT.

This clonotype was observed at least ten times. This chain joins TRBV19 and TRBJ1-1; the D gene is possibly TRBD1 (6 bases). V lost 3 bases and J lost 1, with 12 bases in between. This CDR3 contains 15 residues. The germline CDR1 and CDR2 sequences are LNHDA and SQIVND (reference sequence). For the CDR3, the DNA is TGTGCCAGTAGTATGTATGGGGGCCCGAACACTGAAGCTTTCTTT. The encoded protein is CASSMYGGPNTEAFF.

The chain recombines TRBV6-2 or TRBV6-3 with TRBJ2-7; TRBD1 matches 7 bases. Germline lookup yields CDR1 MNHEY and CDR2 SVGEGT. The CDR3 covers 15 residues. Losses at the gene ends were 1 base for V and 0 bases for J; bases not matched to a gene: 3. CDR3 coding DNA: TGTGCCAGCAGTTACTTGGGGACAGCCTCCTACGAGCAGTACTTC. Its protein is CASSYLGTASYEQYF.

This clonotype has at least ten counts. The genes are TRBV12-3 or TRBV12-4 and TRBJ2-7, with D perhaps matching TRBD2 (6 bases). This CDR3 is 14 amino acids long. Trimming removed 5 bases at V and 6 bases at J, with 17 bases between. CDR3 protein: CASSRGSALREQYF. The CDR3 DNA reads as TGTGCCAGCAGTCGGGGGTCTGCATTACGCGAGCAGTACTTC.

Many counts were recorded for this clonotype. The rearrangement links TRBV3-1 to TRBJ2-1; D possibly corresponds to TRBD2 (6 bases). Germline CDR1 is LGHDT and CDR2 is YNNKEL (reference sequence). Between the trimmed V and J ends, which lost 6 bases and 3 bases, there was a span of 12 bases. The CDR3 covers 14 residues. The CDR3 DNA sequence: TGTGCCAGCAGGGGGGACGGGGGCTACAATGAGCAGTTCTTC. Its protein is CASRGDGGYNEQFF.